The 22 T cell receptor beta chains listed next were all sequenced from one sample in a study of metastatic and nonmetastatic thyroid tumors. Through MiXCR, TCRdb re-clonotyped the PCR reads. The sample carries 17,000 or so clones, 25% to 30% recorded once. Every patient was untreated before thyroid surgery. The specimen was adjacent normal tissue. These receptor sequences come from a female donor with papillary thyroid cancer or a benign thyroid nodule (not recorded which). Some clones in this sample may be carry-over from other donors' samples.

This chain joins TRBV19 and TRBJ2-6; 12 positions agree with TRBD2. Germline V gene data show CDR1 as LNHDA and CDR2 as SQIVND (reference sequence). This CDR3 has 17 residues. V shed 7 bases, J shed 0 bases, and the junction held 4 bases outside the gene matches. The CDR3 DNA sequence: TGTGCCAGTAACCGACTAGCGGGGGACTCTGGGGCCAACGTCCTGACTTTC. As protein: CASNRLAGDSGANVLTF.

This chain joins TRBV7-9 and TRBJ1-1, with D hard to call. The length of the CDR3 is 13 residues. The V end was cut by 0 bases, the J end by 6 bases, with 8 bases between. CDR1 SEHNR and CDR2 FQNEAQ come from the germline V gene (reference sequence). The DNA for the CDR3 is TGTGCCAGCAGCTTAGCGGGGAGCGCTGAAGCTTTCTTT. Translation: CASSLAGSAEAFF.

This chain uses TRBV7-9 with TRBJ2-7; 10 bases agree with TRBD2. V dropped 4 bases and J dropped 3; count of bases not matched to a gene: 6. The CDR3 length is 15 residues. CDR1 is SEHNR and CDR2 is FQNEAQ in the germline V gene (reference sequence). The CDR3 DNA reads as TGTGCCAGCAGCTCTACCGGGACTAGCGACTACGAGCAGTACTTC. Translated, it gives CASSSTGTSDYEQYF.

This clone was recorded once. The V gene is TRBV5-1, the J gene TRBJ1-6; possible D gene TRBD1, 6 bases. Germline CDR1 SGHRS, CDR2 YFSETQ. CDR3 size: 16 residues. V lost 4 bases and J 3 bases, leaving 14 bases between the germline ends. This CDR3 is CASSLAGQNYNSPLHF. In DNA, the CDR3 is TGCGCCAGCAGCCTCGCCGGACAGAACTATAATTCACCCCTCCACTTT.

The sample holds a few counts of this clone. This sequence joins TRBV7-8 and TRBJ2-7; D gene unclear. Germline loops: CDR1 SGHVS, CDR2 FQNEAQ. Trimming cost V 6 bases and J 3 bases, with 18 bases left between them. The CDR3 totals 15 residues. The CDR3 coding sequence is TGTGCCAGCAGTTTGCCTGGGTTTGGATACTACGAGCAGTACTTC. Translated: CASSLPGFGYYEQYF.

This clone was seen at least ten times. The chain uses TRBV6-1 and TRBJ2-5, with TRBD1 matching 7 bases. The CDR3 consists of 14 residues. CDR1 and CDR2 (germline): MNHNS, SASEGT. J was trimmed by 5 bases and V by 5 bases; bases with no gene match: 8. The CDR3 nucleotides read TGTGCCAGCAGTTATAGTAGGGGGCTGGAGACCCAGTACTTC. This translates into CASSYSRGLETQYF.

In this sample, this clone turned up a few times. V and J are TRBV19 and TRBJ1-2; 8 nucleotides match TRBD1. Trimming took 5 bases from V and 8 from J; bases not matched to a gene: 13. This CDR3 has 15 amino acids. CDR1 LNHDA and CDR2 SQIVND come from the germline V gene (reference sequence). The CDR3 sequence: CASSPQGADGGGYTF. The DNA of the CDR3 is TGTGCCAGTAGTCCCCAGGGGGCTGATGGTGGGGGCTACACCTTC.

As to this clone: At one of its ends the junction is not consistent with the germline gene, which may arise from a read error. The rearrangement joins TRBV6-6 to TRBJ1-4; tentative D call: TRBD1 (5 bases). Germline V gene data show CDR1 as MNHNY and CDR2 as SVGAGI (reference sequence). The CDR3 consists of 14 residues. The CDR3 is CASSYDGAKEKLFF. In DNA, the CDR3 is TGTGCCAGCAGTTACGACGGGGCTAAGGAAAAACTGTTTTTT.

This clone was counted between two and nine times. The chain couples TRBV27 to TRBJ1-5; TRBD1 matches 10 bases. V lost 5 bases and J lost 2; bases outside the gene matches: 9. This CDR3 has 17 amino acids. Germline loops: CDR1 MNHEY, CDR2 SMNVEV (reference sequence). This CDR3 reads CASSRFSGTGGNQPQHF. The CDR3 nucleotides are TGTGCCAGCAGTCGCTTTTCCGGGACAGGGGGCAATCAGCCCCAGCATTTT.

V gene TRBV7-9 combines with J gene TRBJ2-7; D might be TRBD2 (5 bases). Trimming removed 5 bases at V and 4 bases at J, with 12 bases between. The CDR3 length is 13 residues. Per germline, CDR1 SEHNR and CDR2 FQNEAQ (reference sequence). CDR3 DNA: TGTGCCAGCAGCACCGGACTGACATACGAGCAGTACGTC. This sequence encodes CASSTGLTYEQYV.

J is TRBJ1-1 and V is TRBV19, with a weak D call TRBD1 (6 bases). The CDR3 totals 16 residues. Trimming stripped 5 bases from V and 3 bases from J, with 19 bases between. Germline values: CDR1 LNHDA, CDR2 SQIVND (reference sequence). DNA of the CDR3: TGTGCCAGTAGTTCAAGGGGGGGGAGCTGGGACACTGAAGCTTTCTTT. Encoded protein: CASSSRGGSWDTEAFF.

The chain combines TRBV7-2 with TRBJ2-1; D is unresolved. There are 13 residues in the CDR3. V lost 2 bases, J lost 6 bases, and 8 bases lay in between. Looked up from germline, CDR1 is SGHTA and CDR2 is FQGNSA. The CDR3 sequence: CASSLWAGNEQFF. The CDR3 bases are TGTGCCAGCAGCTTATGGGCAGGCAATGAGCAGTTCTTC. Variable domain in full (rest from reference TRBV7-2 and TRBJ2-1): GAGVSQSPSNKVTEKGKDVELRCDPISGHTALYWYRQSLGQGLEFLIYFQGNSAPDKSGLPSDRFSAERTGGSVSTLTIQRTQQEDSAVYLCASSLWAGNEQFFGPGTRLTVL.

The chain couples TRBV6-1 to TRBJ2-1; TRBD2 aligns across 8 bases. This CDR3 is 15 amino acids long. V trimming: 7 bases; J trimming: 4 bases; junction bases outside the gene matches: 9. The germline gives CDR1 MNHNS, CDR2 SASEGT. The CDR3 spells CASTPGLGLYNEQFF. In DNA, the CDR3 is TGTGCCAGCACCCCGGGACTAGGACTTTACAATGAGCAGTTCTTC.

Notes on this clone: This specimen includes other DNA sequences encoding the same CDR3. The chain combines TRBV6-1 with TRBJ2-1; a weak D match, TRBD2 (6 bases). V dropped 6 bases and J dropped 7 bases, with 13 bases sitting between them. The CDR3 totals 13 residues. Germline assignment: CDR1 MNHNS and CDR2 SASEGT. The CDR3: CASRGLALNEQFF. The CDR3 DNA is TGTGCCAGCAGAGGTCTAGCGTTGAATGAGCAGTTCTTC.

Notes on this clone: The sample has other DNA sequences that encode this CDR3 too. The gene calls are TRBV18 and TRBJ2-7; 8 bases match TRBD1. Losses at the gene ends were 4 bases for V and 3 bases for J; bases not matched to a gene: 8. CDR3 length: 15 amino acids. Germline-derived CDR1 and CDR2 are KGHSH and LQKENI. Here the CDR3 reads CASSRTGTALYEQYF. CDR3 in DNA: TGTGCCAGCTCACGGACAGGGACGGCTCTCTACGAGCAGTACTTC. The variable domain in full, with the rest retrieved from reference TRBV18 and TRBJ2-7, is NAGVMQNPRHLVRRRGQEARLRCSPMKGHSHVYWYRQLPEEGLKFMVYLQKENIIDESGMPKERFSAEFPKEGPSILRIQQVVRGDSAAYFCASSRTGTALYEQYFGPGTRLTVT.

The V call is TRBV5-1, the J call TRBJ1-4; D is uncertain. V was trimmed by 3 bases and J by 0 bases, leaving 6 bases between them. Germline values: CDR1 SGHRS, CDR2 YFSETQ. The CDR3 is made up of 14 amino acids. CDR3: CASSSSTTNEKLFF. Here the CDR3 DNA reads TGCGCCAGCAGCTCGTCCACAACTAATGAAAAACTGTTTTTT.

The rearrangement uses TRBV5-8 and TRBJ2-1; D gene ambiguous. Between the trimmed V and J ends, which lost 0 bases and 7 bases, there was a span of 8 bases. CDR1 and CDR2 (germline): SGHTS, YDEGEE. The CDR3 has 13 residues. The CDR3 loop is CASSLAGWNEQFF. The CDR3 DNA is TGTGCCAGCAGCTTGGCCGGTTGGAATGAGCAGTTCTTC.

This clone has just a few counts. The chain recombines TRBV11-2 with TRBJ2-5, with 7 bases identical to TRBD2. Germline assignment: CDR1 SGHAT and CDR2 FQNNGV. This CDR3 has 14 amino acids. J gave up 5 bases and V 3 bases, and 6 bases lay outside the gene matches. The CDR3 spells CASSLGGGLETQYF. In nucleotides, the CDR3 is TGTGCCAGCAGCTTGGGGGGGGGTTTGGAGACCCAGTACTTC.

This clone was seen a few times. The J gene is TRBJ1-2, the V gene TRBV6-5; a possible D gene is TRBD1 (6 bases). V lost 2 bases and J lost 0, with 19 bases in between. Germline loops: CDR1 MNHEY, CDR2 SVGAGI. The CDR3 extends over 18 amino acids. The CDR3 DNA reads as TGTGCCAGCAGTTACGAGGTCAGGGCGGGACACTCTAACTATGGCTACACCTTC. Protein sequence: CASSYEVRAGHSNYGYTF.

This clone is categorized as medium-sized. This rearrangement joins TRBV19 to TRBJ1-5; D is unresolved. CDR3 length: 13 amino acids. V was clipped by 1 base and J by 7 bases, with 8 bases between them. In germline, CDR1 is LNHDA, CDR2 SQIVND (reference sequence). DNA for the CDR3: TGTGCCAGTAGTATAGCGGTTAAGCAGCCCCAGCATTTT. The encoded protein is CASSIAVKQPQHF.

The chain employs TRBV28 and TRBJ1-5; D is unresolved. In germline, CDR1 is MDHEN, CDR2 SYDVKM. Trimming took 6 bases from V and 3 from J, leaving 15 bases between them. CDR3 size: 15 residues. CDR3 coding DNA: TGTGCCAGCAGCCGAACAGTGGAGGCCAATCAGCCCCAGCATTTT. Protein sequence: CASSRTVEANQPQHF.

This rearrangement joins TRBV20-1 to TRBJ1-2; TRBD1 is a possible D gene (5 bases). Germline CDR1 and CDR2: DFQATT and SNEGSKA (reference sequence). CDR3 length equals 14 residues. Trimming pared 6 bases from V and 2 bases from J, leaving 16 bases between. The CDR3 nucleotides read TGCAGTGCGATGGGGCGACTAGGCAACTATGGCTACACCTTC. Its translation: CSAMGRLGNYGYTF.